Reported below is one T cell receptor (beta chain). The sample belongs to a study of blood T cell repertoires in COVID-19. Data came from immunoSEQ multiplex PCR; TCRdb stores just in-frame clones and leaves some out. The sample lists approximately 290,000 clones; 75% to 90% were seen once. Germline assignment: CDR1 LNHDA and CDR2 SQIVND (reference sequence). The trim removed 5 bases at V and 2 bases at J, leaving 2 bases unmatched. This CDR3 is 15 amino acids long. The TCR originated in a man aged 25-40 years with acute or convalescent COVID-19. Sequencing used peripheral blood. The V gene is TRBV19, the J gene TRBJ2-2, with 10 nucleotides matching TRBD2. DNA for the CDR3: TGTGCCAGTAGTCCTAGCGGGAGAAACACCGGGGAGCTGTTTTTT. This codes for CASSPSGRNTGELFF.